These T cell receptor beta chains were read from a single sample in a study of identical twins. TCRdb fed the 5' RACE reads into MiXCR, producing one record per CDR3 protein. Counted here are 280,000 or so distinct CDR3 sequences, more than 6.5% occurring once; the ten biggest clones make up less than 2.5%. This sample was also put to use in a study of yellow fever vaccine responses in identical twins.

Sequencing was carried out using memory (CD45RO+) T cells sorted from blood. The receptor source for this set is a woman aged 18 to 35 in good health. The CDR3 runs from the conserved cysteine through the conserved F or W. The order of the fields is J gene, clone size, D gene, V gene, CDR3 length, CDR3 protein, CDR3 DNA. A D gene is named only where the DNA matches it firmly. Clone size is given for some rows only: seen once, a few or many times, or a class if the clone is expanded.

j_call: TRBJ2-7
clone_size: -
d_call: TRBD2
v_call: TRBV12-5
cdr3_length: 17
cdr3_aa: CASGLHQMAGGAYEQYF
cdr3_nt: TGTGCTAGTGGTTTGCACCAAATGGCGGGAGGGGCCTACGAGCAGTACTTC

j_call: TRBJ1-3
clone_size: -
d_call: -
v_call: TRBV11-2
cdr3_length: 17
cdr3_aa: CASSLRVGGPSGNTIYF
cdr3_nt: TGTGCCAGCAGCTTAAGGGTCGGGGGGCCCTCTGGAAACACCATATATTTT

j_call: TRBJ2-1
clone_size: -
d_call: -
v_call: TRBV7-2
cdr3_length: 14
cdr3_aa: CASSFKRGFNEQFF
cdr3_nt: TGTGCCAGCAGCTTTAAACGCGGATTCAATGAGCAGTTCTTC

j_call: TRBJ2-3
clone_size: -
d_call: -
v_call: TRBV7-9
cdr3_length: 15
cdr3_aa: CASSLGGPPGDTQYF
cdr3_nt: TGTGCCAGCAGCTTAGGGGGACCTCCCGGAGATACGCAGTATTTT

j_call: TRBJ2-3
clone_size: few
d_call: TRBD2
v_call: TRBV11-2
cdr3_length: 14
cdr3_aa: CASSTRTSGDTQYF
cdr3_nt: TGTGCCAGCAGCACAAGGACTAGCGGAGATACGCAGTATTTT

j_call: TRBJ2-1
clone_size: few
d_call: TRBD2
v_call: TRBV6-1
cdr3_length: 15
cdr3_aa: CASSRLAGVRNEQFF
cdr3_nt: TGTGCCAGCAGCAGACTAGCGGGAGTTAGGAATGAGCAGTTCTTC

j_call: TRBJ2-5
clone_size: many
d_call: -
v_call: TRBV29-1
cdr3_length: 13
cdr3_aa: CSVSPDSGETQYF
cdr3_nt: TGCAGCGTGAGCCCGGACAGCGGAGAGACCCAGTACTTC

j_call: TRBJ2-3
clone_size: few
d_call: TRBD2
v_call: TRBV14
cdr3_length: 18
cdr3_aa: CASSQGLAGGRITDTQYF
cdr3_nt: TGTGCCAGCAGCCAAGGACTAGCGGGAGGGAGGATCACAGATACGCAGTATTTT

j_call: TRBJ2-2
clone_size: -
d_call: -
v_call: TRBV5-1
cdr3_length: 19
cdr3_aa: CASSLFSSLRLSSTGELFF
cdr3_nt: TGCGCCAGCAGCTTGTTCAGTTCTCTCCGACTCTCGAGCACCGGGGAGCTGTTTTTT

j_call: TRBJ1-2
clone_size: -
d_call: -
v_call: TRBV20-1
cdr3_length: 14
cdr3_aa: CSARDARQGRGYTF
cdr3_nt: TGCAGTGCTAGAGATGCGCGGCAGGGGCGCGGCTACACCTTC

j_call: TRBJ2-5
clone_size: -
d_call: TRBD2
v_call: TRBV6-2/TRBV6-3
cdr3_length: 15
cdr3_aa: CASSYGGGAKETQYF
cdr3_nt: TGTGCCAGCAGTTACGGCGGGGGGGCAAAAGAGACCCAGTACTTC

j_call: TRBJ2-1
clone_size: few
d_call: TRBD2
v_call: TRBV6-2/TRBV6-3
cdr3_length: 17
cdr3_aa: CASSYGAHWGGSNEQFF
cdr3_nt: TGTGCCAGCAGTTACGGGGCCCATTGGGGGGGGAGCAATGAGCAGTTCTTC

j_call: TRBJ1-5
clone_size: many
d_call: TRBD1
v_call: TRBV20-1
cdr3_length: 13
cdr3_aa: CSASDRSNQPQHF
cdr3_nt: TGCAGTGCTTCGGACAGGAGCAATCAGCCCCAGCATTTT

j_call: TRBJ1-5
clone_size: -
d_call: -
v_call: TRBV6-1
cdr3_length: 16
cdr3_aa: CASSEALTARNQPQHF
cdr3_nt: TGTGCCAGCAGTGAAGCGCTTACAGCCCGCAATCAGCCCCAGCATTTT

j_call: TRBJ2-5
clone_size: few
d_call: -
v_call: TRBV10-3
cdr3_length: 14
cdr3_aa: CAISLNAGAKTQYF
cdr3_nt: TGTGCCATCAGCCTCAATGCCGGGGCAAAGACCCAGTACTTC

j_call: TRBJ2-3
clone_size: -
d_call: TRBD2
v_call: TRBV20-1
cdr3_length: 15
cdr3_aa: CSAAGLAASSDTQYF
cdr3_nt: TGCAGTGCTGCCGGACTAGCGGCCTCCTCAGATACGCAGTATTTT

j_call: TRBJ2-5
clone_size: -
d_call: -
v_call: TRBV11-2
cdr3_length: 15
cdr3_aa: CASSIGGTLQETQYF
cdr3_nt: TGTGCCAGCAGCATAGGGGGGACACTTCAAGAGACCCAGTACTTC

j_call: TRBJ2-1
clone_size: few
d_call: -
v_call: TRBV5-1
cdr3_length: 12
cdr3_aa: CASSLARPMWFF
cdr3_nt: TGCGCCAGCAGCTTGGCTCGGCCGATGTGGTTCTTC

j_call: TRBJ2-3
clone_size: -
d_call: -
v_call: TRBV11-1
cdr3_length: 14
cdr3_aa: CASSDGTDNQPQYF
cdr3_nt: TGTGCCAGCAGCGACGGGACGGATAATCAGCCCCAGTATTTT

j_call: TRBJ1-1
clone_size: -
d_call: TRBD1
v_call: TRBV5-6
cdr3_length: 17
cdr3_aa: CASRLFRIGQGNTEAFF
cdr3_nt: TGTGCCAGCAGGTTGTTTCGTATAGGACAGGGAAACACTGAAGCTTTCTTT

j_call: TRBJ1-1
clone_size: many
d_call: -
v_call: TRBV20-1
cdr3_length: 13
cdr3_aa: CSARGGGFTEAFF
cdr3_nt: TGCAGTGCTAGGGGAGGGGGTTTCACTGAAGCTTTCTTT

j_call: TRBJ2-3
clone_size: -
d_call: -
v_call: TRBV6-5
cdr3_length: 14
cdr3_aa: CASSFGPFTDTQYF
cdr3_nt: TGTGCCAGCAGTTTCGGGCCCTTCACAGATACGCAGTATTTT

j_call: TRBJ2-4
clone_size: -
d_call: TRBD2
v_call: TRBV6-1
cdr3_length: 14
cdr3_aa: CASSRDTGGNIQYF
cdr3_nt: TGTGCCAGCAGCCGAGACACCGGGGGGAACATTCAGTACTTC

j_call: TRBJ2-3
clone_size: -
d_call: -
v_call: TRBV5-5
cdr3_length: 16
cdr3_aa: CASSLVGRERGDTQYF
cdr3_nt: TGTGCCAGCAGCTTGGTGGGGCGGGAGAGGGGGGATACGCAGTATTTT

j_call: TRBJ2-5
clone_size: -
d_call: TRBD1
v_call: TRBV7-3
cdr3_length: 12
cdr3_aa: CASAGGGGTQYF
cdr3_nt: TGTGCCAGCGCAGGGGGTGGCGGGACCCAGTACTTC

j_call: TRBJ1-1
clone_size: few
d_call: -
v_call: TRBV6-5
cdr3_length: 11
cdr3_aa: CATRVNTEAFF
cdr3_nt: TGTGCCACCCGGGTAAACACTGAAGCTTTCTTT